The rows below give T cell receptor beta chains drawn from one sample of a study of cytomegalovirus exposure and HLA in healthy donors. Produced via immunoSEQ multiplex PCR; TCRdb's table is partial and in-frame only. The sample lists about 150,000 clones, roughly 78% seen once, with roughly 13% in the top ten. Sequenced material: PBMCs. The receptors shown here come from a woman in her forties or fifties in good health and CMV-seropositive. Both conserved end residues are part of each CDR3. Clone size is shown for a subset of rows, as once, few, many or a class of expanded clone.

v_gene	len	abundance	j_gene	CDR3aa
TRBV5-4	18	-	TRBJ2-3	CASSPGTSGGLSTDTQYF
TRBV4-1	17	-	TRBJ2-3	CASSLYGTSGATDTQYF
TRBV5-1	15	-	TRBJ2-1	CASSLRAGGYNEQFF
TRBV9	15	-	TRBJ1-1	CASSVAGHPNTEAFF
TRBV30	15	few	TRBJ1-5	CAWSVRGSSNQPQHF
TRBV19	15	-	TRBJ1-3	CASTQDRASGNTIYF
TRBV7-9	16	-	TRBJ2-3	CASSLGGGGPGDTQYF
TRBV5-1	16	-	TRBJ1-4	CASSTTGSATNEKLFF
TRBV12-5	15	-	TRBJ2-6	CASGPGNSGANVLTF
TRBV6-1	15	-	TRBJ2-5	CASSETQGRGETQYF
TRBV18	13	-	TRBJ1-6	CASSPKEDSPLHF
TRBV4-3	16	once	TRBJ2-3	CASSHGLAGGTNTQYF
TRBV6-5	13	-	TRBJ2-7	CASSIGQGYEQYF
TRBV19	13	-	TRBJ1-2	CASSITRQDGYTF
TRBV19	14	-	TRBJ1-3	CASSIRVSGNTIYF
TRBV11-2	11	few	TRBJ2-5	CASSNGLDSYF
TRBV2	15	-	TRBJ2-2	CASSDQQLNTGELFF
TRBV4-2	11	-	TRBJ2-7	CASSHSYEQYF
TRBV7-9	15	-	TRBJ1-6	CASSHRDRVYSPLHF
TRBV2	14	-	TRBJ1-1	CASRPDRGLTEAFF
TRBV9	17	-	TRBJ1-4	CASSADRGLGRGEKLFF
TRBV5-6	14	few	TRBJ2-7	CASSPGKLLYEQYF
TRBV27	13	-	TRBJ1-1	CASSLSLQGEAFF
TRBV4-1	16	-	TRBJ2-3	CASSQGSRGGTDTQYF
TRBV7-9	15	-	TRBJ2-1	CASSLMPSAGGEQFF
TRBV13	16	-	TRBJ1-6	CASSQGMTGGNSPLHF
TRBV19	14	-	TRBJ2-2	CASTPGGTTGELFF
TRBV2	15	-	TRBJ1-5	CASSSDRGDNQPQHF
TRBV4-1	20	-	TRBJ2-4	CASSQERLAGGRLAKNIQYF
TRBV5-5	14	once	TRBJ1-5	CASSLFIGDQPQHF
TRBV10-1	14	-	TRBJ2-5	CASSEADFQETQYF
TRBV5-1	12	-	TRBJ2-3	CASRRDQDTQYF
TRBV9	14	-	TRBJ2-3	CASSAPGSTDTQYF